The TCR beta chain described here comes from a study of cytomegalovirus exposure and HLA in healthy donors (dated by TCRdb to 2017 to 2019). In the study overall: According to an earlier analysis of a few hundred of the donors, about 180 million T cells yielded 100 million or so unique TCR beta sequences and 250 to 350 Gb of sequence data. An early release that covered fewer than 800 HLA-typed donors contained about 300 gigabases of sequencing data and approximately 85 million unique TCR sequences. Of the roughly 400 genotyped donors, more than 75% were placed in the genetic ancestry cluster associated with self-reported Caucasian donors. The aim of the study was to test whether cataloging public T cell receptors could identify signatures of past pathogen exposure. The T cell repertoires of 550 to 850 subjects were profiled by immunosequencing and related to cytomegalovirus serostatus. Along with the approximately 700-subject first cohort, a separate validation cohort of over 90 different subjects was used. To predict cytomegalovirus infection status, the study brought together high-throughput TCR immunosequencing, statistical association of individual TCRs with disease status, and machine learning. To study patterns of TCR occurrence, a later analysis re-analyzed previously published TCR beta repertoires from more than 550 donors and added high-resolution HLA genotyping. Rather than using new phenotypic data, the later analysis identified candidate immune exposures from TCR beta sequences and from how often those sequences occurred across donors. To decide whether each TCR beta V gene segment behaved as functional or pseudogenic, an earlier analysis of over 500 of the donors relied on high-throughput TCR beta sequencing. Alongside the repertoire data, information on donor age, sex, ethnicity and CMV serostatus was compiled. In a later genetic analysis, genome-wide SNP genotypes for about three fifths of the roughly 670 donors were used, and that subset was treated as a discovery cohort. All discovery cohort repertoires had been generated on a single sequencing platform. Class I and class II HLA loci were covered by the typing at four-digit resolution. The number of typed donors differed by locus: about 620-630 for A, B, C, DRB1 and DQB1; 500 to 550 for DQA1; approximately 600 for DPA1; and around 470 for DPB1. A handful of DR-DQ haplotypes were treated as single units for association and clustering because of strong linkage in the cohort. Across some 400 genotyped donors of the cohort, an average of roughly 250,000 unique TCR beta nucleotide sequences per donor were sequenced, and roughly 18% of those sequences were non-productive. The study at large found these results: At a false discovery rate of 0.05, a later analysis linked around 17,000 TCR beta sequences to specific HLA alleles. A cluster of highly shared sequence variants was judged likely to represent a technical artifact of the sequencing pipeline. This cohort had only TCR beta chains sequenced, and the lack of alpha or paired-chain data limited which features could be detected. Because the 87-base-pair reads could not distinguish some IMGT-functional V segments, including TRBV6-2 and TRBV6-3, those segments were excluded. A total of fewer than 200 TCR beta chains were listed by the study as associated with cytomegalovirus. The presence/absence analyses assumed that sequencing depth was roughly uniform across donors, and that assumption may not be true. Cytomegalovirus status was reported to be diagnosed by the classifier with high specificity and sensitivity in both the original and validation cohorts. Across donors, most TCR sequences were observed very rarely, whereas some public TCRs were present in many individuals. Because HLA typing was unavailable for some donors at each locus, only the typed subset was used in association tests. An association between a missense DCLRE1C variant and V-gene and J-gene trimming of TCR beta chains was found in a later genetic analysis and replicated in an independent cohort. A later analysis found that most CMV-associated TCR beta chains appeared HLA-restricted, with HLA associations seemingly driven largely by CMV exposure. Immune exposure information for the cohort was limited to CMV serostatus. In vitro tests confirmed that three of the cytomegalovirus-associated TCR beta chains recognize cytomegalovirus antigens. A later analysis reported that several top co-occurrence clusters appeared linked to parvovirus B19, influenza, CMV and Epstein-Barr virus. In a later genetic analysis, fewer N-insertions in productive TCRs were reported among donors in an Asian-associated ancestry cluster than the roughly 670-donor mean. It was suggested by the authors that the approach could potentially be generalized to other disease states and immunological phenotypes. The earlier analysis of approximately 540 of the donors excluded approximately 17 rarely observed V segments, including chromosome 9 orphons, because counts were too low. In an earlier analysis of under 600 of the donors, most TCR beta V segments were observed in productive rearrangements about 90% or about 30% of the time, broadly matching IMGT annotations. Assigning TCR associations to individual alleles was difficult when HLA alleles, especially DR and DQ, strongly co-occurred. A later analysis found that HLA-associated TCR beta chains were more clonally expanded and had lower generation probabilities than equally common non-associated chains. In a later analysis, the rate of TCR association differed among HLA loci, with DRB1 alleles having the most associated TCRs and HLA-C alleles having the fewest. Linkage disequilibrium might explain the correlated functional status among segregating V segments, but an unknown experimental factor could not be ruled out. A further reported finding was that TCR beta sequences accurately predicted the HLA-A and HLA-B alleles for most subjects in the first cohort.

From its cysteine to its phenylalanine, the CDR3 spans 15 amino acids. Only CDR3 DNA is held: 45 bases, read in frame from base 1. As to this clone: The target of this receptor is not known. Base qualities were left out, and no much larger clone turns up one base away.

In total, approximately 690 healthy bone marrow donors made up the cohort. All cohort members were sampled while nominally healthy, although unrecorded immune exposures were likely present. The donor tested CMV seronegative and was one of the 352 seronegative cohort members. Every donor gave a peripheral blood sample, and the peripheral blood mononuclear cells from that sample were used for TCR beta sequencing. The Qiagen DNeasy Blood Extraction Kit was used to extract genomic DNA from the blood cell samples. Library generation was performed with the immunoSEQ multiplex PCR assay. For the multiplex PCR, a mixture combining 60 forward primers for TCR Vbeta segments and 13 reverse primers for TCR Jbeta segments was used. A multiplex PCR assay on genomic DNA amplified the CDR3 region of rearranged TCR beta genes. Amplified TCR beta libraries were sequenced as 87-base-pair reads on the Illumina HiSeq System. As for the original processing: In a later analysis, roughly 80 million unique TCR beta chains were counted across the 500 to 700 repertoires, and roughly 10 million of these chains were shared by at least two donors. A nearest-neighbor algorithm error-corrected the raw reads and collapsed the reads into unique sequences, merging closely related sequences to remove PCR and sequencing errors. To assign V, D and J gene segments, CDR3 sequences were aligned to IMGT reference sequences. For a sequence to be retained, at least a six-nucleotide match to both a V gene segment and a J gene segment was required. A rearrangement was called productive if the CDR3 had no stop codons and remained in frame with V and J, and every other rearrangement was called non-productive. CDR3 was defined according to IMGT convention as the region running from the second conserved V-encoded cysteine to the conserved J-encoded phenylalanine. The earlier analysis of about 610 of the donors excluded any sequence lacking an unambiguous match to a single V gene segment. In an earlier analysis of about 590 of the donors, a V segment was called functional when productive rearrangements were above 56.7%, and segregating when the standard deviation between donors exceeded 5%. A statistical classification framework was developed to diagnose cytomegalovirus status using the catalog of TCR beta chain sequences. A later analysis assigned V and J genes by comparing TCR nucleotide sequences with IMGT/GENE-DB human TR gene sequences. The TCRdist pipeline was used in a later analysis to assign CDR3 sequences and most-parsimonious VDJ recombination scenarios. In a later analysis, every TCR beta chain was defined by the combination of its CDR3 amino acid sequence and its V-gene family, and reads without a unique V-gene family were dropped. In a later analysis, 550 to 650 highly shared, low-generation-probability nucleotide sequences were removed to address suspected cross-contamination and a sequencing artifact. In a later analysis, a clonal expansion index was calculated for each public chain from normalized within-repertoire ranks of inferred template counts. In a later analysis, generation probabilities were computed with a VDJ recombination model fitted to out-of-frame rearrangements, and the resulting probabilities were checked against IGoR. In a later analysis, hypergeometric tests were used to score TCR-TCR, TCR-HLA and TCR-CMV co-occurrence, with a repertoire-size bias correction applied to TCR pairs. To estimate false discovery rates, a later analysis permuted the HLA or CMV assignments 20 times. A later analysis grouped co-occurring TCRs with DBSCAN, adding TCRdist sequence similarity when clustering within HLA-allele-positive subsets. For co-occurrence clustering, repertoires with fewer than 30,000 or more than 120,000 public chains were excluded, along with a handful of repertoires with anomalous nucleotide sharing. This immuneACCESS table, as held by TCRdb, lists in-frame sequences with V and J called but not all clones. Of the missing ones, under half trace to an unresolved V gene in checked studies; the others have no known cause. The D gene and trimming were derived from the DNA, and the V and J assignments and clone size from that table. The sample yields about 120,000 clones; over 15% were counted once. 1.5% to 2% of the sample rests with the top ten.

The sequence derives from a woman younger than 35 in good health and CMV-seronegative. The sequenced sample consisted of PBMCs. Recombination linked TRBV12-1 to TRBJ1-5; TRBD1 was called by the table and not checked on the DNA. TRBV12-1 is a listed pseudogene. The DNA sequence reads TGTGCCAGCAGCCGGACAGGGTTACACAATCAGCCCCAGCATTTT. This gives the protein CASSRTGLHNQPQHF.